The 30 T cell receptor beta chains listed next were all sequenced from one sample in a study of blood T cell repertoires in COVID-19. The table came from immunoSEQ multiplex PCR; TCRdb's copy has only in-frame clones and leaves some out. Of some 150,000 clones listed, roughly 89% are singletons. The sequenced sample consisted of PBMCs or T cells enriched from blood (not recorded which). All receptors come from a woman in her fifties or sixties who had been exposed to COVID-19.

A few counts support this clone. The chain links TRBV27 to TRBJ2-1, with 10 nucleotides matching TRBD2. J gave up 4 bases and V 6 bases, and 6 bases lay outside the gene matches. Germline CDR1 is MNHEY and CDR2 is SMNVEV (reference sequence). The CDR3 covers 15 residues. The CDR3 sequence: CASRLSGGVYNEQFF. The CDR3 DNA reads TGTGCCAGCAGGTTAAGCGGGGGGGTTTACAATGAGCAGTTCTTC.

This chain uses TRBV19 with TRBJ1-3; weak D call: TRBD1 (5 bases). Germline V CDR1 and CDR2: LNHDA, SQIVND (reference sequence). Trimming removed 7 bases from V and 2 bases from J, with 12 bases in between. This CDR3 has 14 residues. The CDR3 region has the DNA TGTGCCAGTATGAGGCAGGGCACTGGAAACACCATATATTTT. It translates to CASMRQGTGNTIYF.

The chain recombines TRBV3-1 (or the pseudogene TRBV3-2) with TRBJ1-1; the D gene is possibly TRBD1 (5 bases). Trimming removed 2 bases from V and 4 bases from J, with 11 bases in between. The CDR3 extends over 14 amino acids. Germline V gene sequence: CDR1 LGHDT, CDR2 YNNKEL (reference sequence). CDR3 coding DNA: TGTGCCAGCAGCCAAAATATCGGGGGCACTGAAGCTTTCTTT. This translates into CASSQNIGGTEAFF.

The rearrangement joins TRBV25-1 to TRBJ1-5; 7 bases map to TRBD1. The CDR3 consists of 15 residues. Germline loops: CDR1 MGHDK, CDR2 SYGVNS. After removal of 0 bases from V and 6 bases from J, the junction contained 5 bases not matched to a gene. As DNA, the CDR3 is TGTGCCAGCAGTGAATACACAGGGGTCGGTCAGCCCCAGCATTTT. Amino acids: CASSEYTGVGQPQHF.

The chain combines TRBV3-1 (or the pseudogene TRBV3-2) with TRBJ2-5, with 8 bases identical to TRBD2. This CDR3 comprises 15 residues. J lost 7 bases, V lost 3 bases, and 10 bases had no gene match. The germline CDR1 and CDR2 sequences are LGHDT and YNNKEL (reference sequence). The CDR3 DNA reads as TGTGCCAGCAGCCAGGAACTAGCGGTGGGGCGGACCCAGTACTTC. It encodes CASSQELAVGRTQYF.

This sequence joins TRBV11-2 and TRBJ2-1, with 10 nucleotides matching TRBD2. CDR1 is SGHAT, CDR2 FQNNGV, per germline. The V segment lost 5 bases and the J segment 6 bases; nucleotides outside the gene matches: 4. The CDR3 covers 14 residues. CDR3 nucleotide sequence: TGTGCCAGCAGCCTTAGCGGGAGGTTCAATGAGCAGTTCTTC. It encodes CASSLSGRFNEQFF.

V and J are TRBV6-1 and TRBJ1-5, with D maybe TRBD1 (6 bases). V lost 2 bases to trimming and J lost 9 bases, with 14 bases between them. Looked up from germline, CDR1 is MNHNS and CDR2 is SASEGT. The CDR3 totals 14 residues. The CDR3 spells CASSERHVGGPQHF. The CDR3 DNA sequence: TGTGCCAGCAGTGAACGACACGTAGGGGGGCCCCAGCATTTT.

The chain links TRBV9 to TRBJ2-2; possibly TRBD1 for D (6 bases). CDR3 length: 15 amino acids. V lost 4 bases to trimming and J lost 6 bases, with 16 bases between them. Germline V CDR1 and CDR2: SGDLS, YYNGEE. The CDR3 region is CASSPTGTLAGELFF. CDR3 bases: TGTGCCAGCAGCCCTACCGGGACATTGGCCGGGGAGCTGTTTTTT.

V gene TRBV21-1 combines with J gene TRBJ1-5; TRBD1 is the table's D call and was not checked against the DNA. TRBV21-1 is listed as a pseudogene. This CDR3 has 16 amino acids. Written as DNA, the CDR3 is TGTGCCGGACCCTTACCGGGACAGGGGGCACATCAGCCCCAGCATTTT. Translated: CAGPLPGQGAHQPQHF.

The chain has TRBV3-1 (or the pseudogene TRBV3-2) and TRBJ1-1, with D perhaps matching TRBD1 (5 bases). Germline loops: CDR1 LGHDT, CDR2 YNNKEL (reference sequence). V lost 4 bases and J lost 4, with 13 bases in between. The CDR3 sequence is 14 residues long. The CDR3 reads CASSPHGGGTEAFF. CDR3 bases: TGTGCCAGCAGCCCCCATGGGGGGGGCACTGAAGCTTTCTTT.

This clone was detected a few times. This chain joins TRBV10-3 and TRBJ2-5; 7 bases line up with TRBD1. CDR3 length equals 17 residues. Germline V gene data show CDR1 as ENHRY and CDR2 as SYGVKD. V was clipped by 4 bases and J by 5 bases; unmatched bases: 16. CDR3 protein: CAISGRETGQLWETQYF. CDR3 in DNA: TGTGCCATCAGTGGAAGAGAGACAGGGCAACTTTGGGAGACCCAGTACTTC.

V gene TRBV4-2 combines with J gene TRBJ1-2; TRBD1 is a possible D gene (5 bases). The V gene lost 3 bases and the J gene lost 5 bases, with 13 bases spanning the gap. The CDR3 consists of 14 residues. Germline values: CDR1 LGHNA, CDR2 YNFKEQ. CDR3 residues: CASSQRGETYGYTF. As DNA, the CDR3 is TGTGCCAGCAGCCAGCGGGGGGAGACTTATGGCTACACCTTC.

The V gene is TRBV19, the J gene TRBJ2-5, with TRBD1 identical over 10 bases. This CDR3 comprises 14 residues. Germline assignment: CDR1 LNHDA and CDR2 SQIVND (reference sequence). V shed 5 bases and J 4 bases; nucleotides not matched to a gene: 4. The CDR3 nucleotides read TGTGCCAGTAGTGTGACAGGGGGCGCAGAGACCCAGTACTTC. Translating it yields CASSVTGGAETQYF.

Only a few counts were recorded for this clone. The V and J genes are TRBV6-5 and TRBJ1-2; TRBD1 matches 8 bases. Germline V gene data show CDR1 as MNHEY and CDR2 as SVGAGI. Germline trimming cut 5 bases from V and 3 bases from J; bases unmatched to any gene: 8. The CDR3 consists of 15 residues. CDR3 nucleotides: TGTGCCAGCAGTCGACAGGGGACCGGCTACTATGGCTACACCTTC. The encoded protein is CASSRQGTGYYGYTF.

The CDR3 region has the DNA TGTGCCAGCAGACGAGGGGGCGAGGCTGGGGCCAACGTCCTGACTTTC. It encodes CASRRGGEAGANVLTF. This chain links TRBV5-5 with TRBJ2-6; 7 bases agree with TRBD1. V lost 5 bases and J lost 2; bases outside the gene matches: 7. The CDR3 runs to 16 residues. Looked up from germline, CDR1 is SGHKS and CDR2 is YYEKEE (reference sequence).

CDR3 loop: CASSLRRTGTGDYGYTF. The CDR3 DNA sequence: TGTGCCAGCAGCTTACGGAGAACCGGGACAGGGGATTACGGCTACACCTTC. The chain combines TRBV7-2 with TRBJ1-2; TRBD1 matches at 10 bases. Trimming took 2 bases from V and 8 from J; bases not matched to a gene: 14. Germline V gene sequence: CDR1 SGHTA, CDR2 FQGNSA. The CDR3 runs 17 residues.

The V call is TRBV30, the J call TRBJ2-1; no firm D call. V lost 7 bases, J lost 3 bases, and 16 bases lay in between. The CDR3 is made up of 14 amino acids. The V gene's germline CDR1 is GTSNPN and CDR2 SVGIG (reference sequence). The CDR3 nucleotides read TGTGCCTCCTCTAGTTTACGGCTCTACAATGAGCAGTTCTTC. This gives the protein CASSSLRLYNEQFF.

The V and J genes are TRBV10-1 and TRBJ2-7, with D possibly matching TRBD2 (5 bases). Per germline, CDR1 WNHNN and CDR2 SYGVQD (reference sequence). V gave up 2 bases and J gave up 3 bases, with 5 bases separating them. This CDR3 is built from 12 residues. CDR3 in amino acids: CASSEDYYEQYF. The CDR3 DNA reads as TGCGCCAGCAGTGAGGACTACTACGAGCAGTACTTC.

The chain has TRBV18 and TRBJ2-5, with D maybe TRBD2 (5 bases). CDR3 length: 11 amino acids. V lost 5 bases, J lost 5 bases, and 6 bases lay in between. From germline, CDR1 is KGHSH and CDR2 LQKENI. CDR3 amino acids: CASSERETQYF. The CDR3, as DNA: TGTGCCAGCTCAGAGCGGGAGACCCAGTACTTC.

The rearrangement joins TRBV29-1 to TRBJ2-5; 7 nucleotides line up with TRBD2. V was clipped by 5 bases and J by 5 bases; unmatched bases: 11. The length of the CDR3 is 14 residues. Per germline, CDR1 SQVTM and CDR2 ANQGSEA. CDR3 sequence: CSVLVGGPAETQYF. CDR3 bases: TGCAGCGTTTTAGTGGGAGGGCCCGCGGAGACCCAGTACTTC.

This CDR3 reads CASIHWGHSGNTIYF. Written as DNA, the CDR3 is TGTGCCAGCATCCATTGGGGACACAGTGGAAACACCATATATTTT. The chain joins TRBV2 to TRBJ1-3; D might be TRBD1 (6 bases). Germline lookup yields CDR1 SNHLY and CDR2 FYNNEI. The CDR3 is 15 residues long. V was clipped by 7 bases and J by 3 bases, with 16 bases between them.

The chain links TRBV27 to TRBJ1-3; unclear D gene. From germline, CDR1 is MNHEY and CDR2 SMNVEV (reference sequence). The CDR3 has 14 amino acids. Between the trimmed V and J ends, which lost 4 bases and 7 bases, there was a span of 14 bases. CDR3 protein: CASSSLHIGNTIYF. In DNA, the CDR3 is TGTGCCAGCAGTTCTCTCCATATCGGGAACACCATATATTTT.

This clone was recorded at least ten times. The chain is built from TRBV5-1 and TRBJ2-5, with 11 bases lining up with TRBD2. The trim removed 0 bases at V and 5 bases at J, leaving 3 bases unmatched. Per germline, CDR1 SGHRS and CDR2 YFSETQ. The CDR3 is 15 amino acids. CDR3 nucleotide sequence: TGCGCCAGCAGCTTGGTAGCGGGGGGGCCGGAGACCCAGTACTTC. It is translated as CASSLVAGGPETQYF.

The V gene is TRBV7-9, the J gene TRBJ1-2; a weak D match, TRBD1 (5 bases). The V and J ends lost 8 bases and 5 bases respectively, with 18 bases between them. CDR3 length: 14 amino acids. CDR1 and CDR2 from the germline V gene are SEHNR and FQNEAQ (reference sequence). The CDR3, as DNA: TGTGCCAGCTCCCAGGTGGGGGGTTTGTATGGCTACACCTTC. It specifies CASSQVGGLYGYTF.

This chain uses TRBV29-1 with TRBJ2-5, with 10 bases identical to TRBD2. CDR1 is SQVTM, CDR2 ANQGSEA, per germline. CDR3 length: 12 residues. The V and J ends lost 4 bases and 7 bases, in that order; junction bases with no gene match: 3. CDR3 DNA: TGCAGCGTTGGGAAGCGGGAGGGGACCCAGTACTTC. It specifies CSVGKREGTQYF.

The J gene is TRBJ2-7, the V gene TRBV6-5, with D possibly being TRBD1 (6 bases). This CDR3 contains 15 residues. Deletions cut 6 bases from V and 1 base from J, with 16 bases between. Germline assignment: CDR1 MNHEY and CDR2 SVGAGI. CDR3 sequence reads: CASSRDRPPSYEQYF. As DNA, the CDR3 is TGTGCCAGCAGCCGCGACAGGCCCCCGTCCTACGAGCAGTACTTC.

The chain couples TRBV5-1 to TRBJ2-3; 7 bases agree with TRBD2. The V gene end was trimmed by 1 base and the J gene end by 0 bases; junction bases not matched to a gene: 5. The germline V gene encodes CDR1 SGHRS and CDR2 YFSETQ. The CDR3 loop spans 16 amino acids. Here the CDR3 DNA reads TGCGCCAGCAGCTTGAGTAGCGGGCTCAGCACAGATACGCAGTATTTT. Protein: CASSLSSGLSTDTQYF.

The rearrangement links TRBV7-9 to TRBJ2-5; 7 bases align to TRBD2. The CDR3 covers 13 residues. The germline gives CDR1 SEHNR, CDR2 FQNEAQ (reference sequence). CDR3 sequence reads: CAVSGVTRETQYF. Written as DNA, the CDR3 is TGTGCGGTCAGCGGGGTTACGCGAGAGACCCAGTACTTC.

This chain joins TRBV6-5 and TRBJ1-5, with D perhaps TRBD1 (6 bases). Germline V gene data show CDR1 as MNHEY and CDR2 as SVGAGI. This CDR3 spans 14 amino acids. Trimming took off 7 bases at V and 2 bases at J, with 12 bases between the two ends. The CDR3 DNA is TGTGCCAGCATGTGGGAGGGGGGCAATCAGCCCCAGCATTTT. Its protein is CASMWEGGNQPQHF.

V is TRBV4-1 and J is TRBJ1-5; 7 nucleotides agree with TRBD1. The CDR3 contains 16 residues. V was clipped by 1 base and J by 2 bases; unmatched bases: 5. Germline assignment: CDR1 MGHRA and CDR2 YSYEKL. The chain's CDR3 is CASSQGRGLGNQPQHF. Written as DNA, the CDR3 is TGCGCCAGCAGCCAAGGTAGGGGGCTCGGCAATCAGCCCCAGCATTTT.